The TCR beta chain described here comes from a study of T cell repertoires in cytomegalovirus infection. On the study more broadly: Shared public TCR beta signatures pointed to both CMV infection and a matching HLA type. Study-wide results and limits: CMV-specific HLA-C-restricted TCR beta clonotypes dominated the ex vivo response. Carriers of CMV plus the relevant HLA were identified by cumulative public TCR beta family frequency.

Comments on this clonotype: Its antigen is still unknown.

Each CDR3 protein gets one entry after TCRdb re-called the reads with MiXCR. This table has around 450,000 distinct CDR3 sequences, under 40% appearing once. The CDR3 is 15 amino acids. J gave up 8 bases and V 4 bases, and 11 bases lay outside the gene matches. Germline V CDR1 and CDR2: SGHTS, YDEGEE. The V and J genes are TRBV5-8 and TRBJ1-4; 7 nucleotides align to TRBD1. The receptor was isolated from a human donor in good health (CMV status not recorded). Some clones in this sample may be carry-over from other donors' samples. The specimen was PBMCs. The CDR3 protein is CASSLGTASLEKLFF. DNA for the CDR3: TGTGCCAGCAGCCTCGGGACAGCTAGCCTAGAAAAACTGTTTTTT.